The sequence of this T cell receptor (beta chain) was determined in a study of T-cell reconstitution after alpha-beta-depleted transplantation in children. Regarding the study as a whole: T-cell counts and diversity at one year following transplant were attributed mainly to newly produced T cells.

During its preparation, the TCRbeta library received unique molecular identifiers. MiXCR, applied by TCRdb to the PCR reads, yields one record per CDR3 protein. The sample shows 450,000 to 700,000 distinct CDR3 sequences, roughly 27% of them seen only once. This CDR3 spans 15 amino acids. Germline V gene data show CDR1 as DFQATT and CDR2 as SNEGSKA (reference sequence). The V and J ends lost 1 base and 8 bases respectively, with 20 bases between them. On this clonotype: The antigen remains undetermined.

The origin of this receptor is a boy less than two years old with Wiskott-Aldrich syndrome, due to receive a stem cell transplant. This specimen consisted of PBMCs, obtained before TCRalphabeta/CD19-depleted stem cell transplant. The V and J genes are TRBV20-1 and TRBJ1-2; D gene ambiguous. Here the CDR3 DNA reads TGCAGTGCTAGAGGCGCCCGGGCCGGGCCGGGGGGCTACACCTTC. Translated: CSARGARAGPGGYTF.